The entry below gives a single T cell receptor (beta chain) sequence along with its context. The antigen is unknown. One tube held mixed TRB-A and TRB-B primer pools for touch-down PCR. TCRdb reprocessed the multiplex PCR reads, keeping one entry per CDR3 protein, no DNA. This repertoire includes under 14,000 distinct CDR3 sequences. The sample comes from a study of T cell clusters in autoimmune cytopenias. Each sample's input was about 250 ng genomic DNA, 40,000 or so genome equivalents. Findings and limits, study-wide: No experiment has yet validated the function of the T cell clusters defined in silico. Physiological T cell clusters of healthy donors were apparently absent in primary autoimmune cytopenia patients.

This CDR3 contains 15 residues. The sample was also linked to a second study, of T cell repertoires in aging, cancer and after chemotherapy. As reported in that work: Healthy donors lost TCR diversity with age mainly through richness, cancer patients through richness and evenness.

Sequences were obtained from peripheral blood. The V gene is TRBV12-3 or TRBV12-4, the J gene TRBJ2-1; TCRdb's D gene call, TRBD1, goes unchecked for lack of DNA. This TCR derives from a human donor in good health. The CDR3 here is CASSAGGAGYNEQFF.